Within the sample, the clone carrying this T cell receptor beta chain is medium-sized. The antigen is undetermined. CDR1 is MGHRA, CDR2 YSYEKL, per germline. V was cut by 0 bases and J by 0 bases, with 15 bases left in between. This CDR3 is built from 19 residues. Libraries from naive CD8 cells were generated from about 20,000 to 1,000,000 sorted cells (with 10%, 30% or 50% RNA). These data originate in a study of molecular identifiers for immune sequencing clone quantification. The wider study: Replicate experiments divided RNA from roughly 21,000 or 96,000 naive CD8 cells into five parts and sequenced four.

General study points: Barcodes shared by identical TCR molecules could lead to underestimated sizes of highly expanded clones.

For bulk TCR libraries, previously described methods and listed TCR primers were used. TCRdb redid the calling of the PCR reads with MiXCR, one entry per CDR3 protein. Of about 12,000 distinct CDR3 sequences listed, about 16% are singletons. V usage is TRBV4-1 and J usage is TRBJ2-6; TRBD1 or TRBD2 may be the D gene (5 bases each). Input material: naive CD8+ T cells from blood, with Jurkat cell RNA spiked in. Subset meaning: FACS-sorted CD8+CD4-CCR7+CD45RA+ naive T cells. This receptor was taken from a human donor in good health. Some libraries in this study had Jurkat cell RNA spiked in. The CDR3 DNA sequence: TGCGCCAGCAGCCAAGACGTAACCGGGACCAACTCTGGGGCCAACGTCCTGACTTTC. Its translation: CASSQDVTGTNSGANVLTF.